This T cell receptor (beta chain) stems from a study of CD8 T cells in Susac syndrome. Random hexamers were used to reverse transcribe an amount of roughly 0.45 to 1 ug RNA. TCRdb passed the immunoSEQ multiplex PCR reads through MiXCR, listing each CDR3 protein once. The sample lists roughly 150,000 distinct CDR3 sequences, 95% seen once, with under 0.15% in the top ten. The CDR3 consists of 15 residues. V was pared by 5 bases and J by 6 bases, with 7 bases of the junction left unmatched. CDR1 is MNHEY, CDR2 SMNVEV, per germline (reference sequence). Sequencing was performed on CD8+ T cells from PBMCs. This TCR came from a human donor with multiple sclerosis. This rearrangement joins TRBV27 to TRBJ2-1, with 10 bases fitting TRBD1. CDR3 nucleotides: TGTGCCAGCAGTCCCGGGACAGGGGTCGGCAATGAGCAGTTCTTC. It codes for CASSPGTGVGNEQFF.